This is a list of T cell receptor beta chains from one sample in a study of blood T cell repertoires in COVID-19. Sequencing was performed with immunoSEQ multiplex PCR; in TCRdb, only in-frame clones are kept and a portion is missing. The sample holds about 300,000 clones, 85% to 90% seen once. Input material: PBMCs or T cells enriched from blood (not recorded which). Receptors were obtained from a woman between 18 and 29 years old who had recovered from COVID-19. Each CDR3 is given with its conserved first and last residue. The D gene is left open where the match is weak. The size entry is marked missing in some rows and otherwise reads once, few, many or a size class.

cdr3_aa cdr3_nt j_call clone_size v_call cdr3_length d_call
CSVEEALETQYF TGCAGCGTTGAAGAAGCCTTAGAGACCCAGTACTTC TRBJ2-5 NA TRBV29-1 12 NA
CASSFSGTSTDTQYF TGCGCCAGCAGCTTCAGCGGGACCAGCACAGATACGCAGTATTTT TRBJ2-3 NA TRBV5-1 15 TRBD2
CASSKGGNEQFF TGCGCCAGCAGCAAGGGAGGCAATGAGCAGTTCTTC TRBJ2-1 NA TRBV5-1 12 NA
CASSEKNSGNEKLFF TGTGCCAGCAGTGAGAAAAACAGCGGGAATGAAAAACTGTTTTTT TRBJ1-4 NA TRBV6-1 15 NA
CASSIKPTRQPQHF TGTGCCAGTAGTATAAAACCTACGAGACAGCCCCAGCATTTT TRBJ1-5 NA TRBV19 14 NA
CASSPSVGTIISEQYF TGTGCCAGCAGCCCTTCGGTGGGGACTATCATCAGCGAGCAGTACTTC TRBJ2-7 NA TRBV7-6 16 TRBD2
CASSDLGGGSGELFF TGTGCCAGCAGTGATTTGGGGGGTGGATCCGGGGAGCTGTTTTTT TRBJ2-2 NA TRBV2 15 NA
CASSLHTYGYTF TGTGCCAGCAGTCTGCATACATATGGCTACACCTTC TRBJ1-2 NA TRBV28 12 NA
CASSSAGQGRWETQYF TGTGCCAGCAGCTCCGCCGGGCAGGGGCGCTGGGAGACCCAGTACTTC TRBJ2-5 NA TRBV11-1 16 NA
CASSLSVSSDTYEQYF TGTGCCAGCAGCTTATCCGTATCCTCAGACACCTACGAGCAGTACTTC TRBJ2-7 NA TRBV7-6 16 NA
CASRWGGRAPLHF TGTGCCAGCAGATGGGGGGGCCGGGCACCCCTCCACTTT TRBJ1-6 NA TRBV12-3/TRBV12-4 13 NA
CASSPGQILEKLFF TGCGCCAGCAGCCCCGGACAGATATTGGAAAAACTGTTTTTT TRBJ1-4 NA TRBV5-1 14 NA
CASSWTGGAYNSPLHF TGTGCCAGCAGTTGGACAGGGGGCGCCTATAATTCACCCCTCCACTTT TRBJ1-6 once TRBV27 16 TRBD1
CASSLQWASLNEQFF TGTGCCAGTAGCCTACAGTGGGCGTCTTTGAATGAGCAGTTCTTC TRBJ2-1 NA TRBV19 15 NA
CASSYQGPYEQYF TGTGCCAGCAGTTATCAGGGGCCCTACGAGCAGTACTTC TRBJ2-7 few TRBV6-5 13 NA
CASSQGGGANSPLHF TGTGCCAGCAGCCAAGGGGGGGGCGCGAATTCACCCCTCCACTTT TRBJ1-6 NA TRBV3-1/TRBV3-2 15 NA
CASSRGLADSYNEQFF TGCGCCAGCAGCCGGGGACTAGCGGATTCCTACAATGAGCAGTTCTTC TRBJ2-1 NA TRBV5-1 16 TRBD2
CASTKGVPQPQHF TGTGCCAGCACCAAAGGGGTGCCTCAGCCCCAGCATTTT TRBJ1-5 few TRBV12-3/TRBV12-4 13 NA
CASSFEGTQYF TGTGCCAGCAGTTTCGAGGGGACCCAGTACTTC TRBJ2-5 NA TRBV13 11 NA
CAISESWSGIVHF TGTGCCATCAGTGAGAGCTGGTCAGGCATAGTCCATTTT TRBJ1-5 NA TRBV10-3 13 NA
CASRRQASGYTF TGTGCCAGCAGAAGACAGGCCTCTGGCTACACCTTC TRBJ1-2 NA TRBV12-3/TRBV12-4 12 NA
CASGRSVSGNTIYF TGTGCTTCTGGGCGCTCGGTATCTGGAAACACCATATATTTT TRBJ1-3 NA TRBV30 14 NA